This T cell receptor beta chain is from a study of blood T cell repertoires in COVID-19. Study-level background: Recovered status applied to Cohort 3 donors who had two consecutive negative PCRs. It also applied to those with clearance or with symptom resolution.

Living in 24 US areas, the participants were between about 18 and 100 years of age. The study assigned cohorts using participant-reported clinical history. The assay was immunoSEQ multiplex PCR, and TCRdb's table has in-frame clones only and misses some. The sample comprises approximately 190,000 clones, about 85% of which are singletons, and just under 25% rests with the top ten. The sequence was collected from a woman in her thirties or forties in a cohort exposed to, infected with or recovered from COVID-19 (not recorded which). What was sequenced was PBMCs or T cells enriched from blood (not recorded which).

CDR3 amino acids: CASSEAEREIDNEQFF. The CDR3 DNA follows: TGTGCCAGCAGTGAAGCGGAGCGGGAGATCGACAATGAGCAGTTCTTC. The chain is built from TRBV6-1 and TRBJ2-1; TRBD2 matches at 8 bases. The CDR3 has 16 amino acids. Germline V gene lookup returns CDR1 MNHNS and CDR2 SASEGT. V shed 0 bases, J shed 5 bases, and the junction held 6 bases outside the gene matches.